This T cell receptor beta chain was identified during a study of blood T cell repertoires in COVID-19. As for the study in general: Collection of acute and convalescent COVID-19 samples took place in the United States, Italy and Spain. T cells, B-cell-depleted T cells, or PBMCs supplied cDNA or gDNA.

The CDR3 has 11 residues. Germline CDR1 LNHDA, CDR2 SQIVND (reference sequence). The V end lost 6 bases, the J end lost 10 bases, and 10 bases lay between the germline ends. In the authors' methods: Cell counts per sample came from amplifying reference gene primers. The protocol was immunoSEQ multiplex PCR, while the TCRdb copy is restricted to in-frame clones and leaves out a portion. V and J calls and clone size are copied from that table; D and trimming were computed from the DNA. The sample yields roughly 100,000 clones, around 90% seen once. Sequencing was done on a sample of peripheral blood. The chain joins TRBV19 to TRBJ2-1, with no clear D. This clonotype originated in a woman aged 60-70 years with acute or convalescent COVID-19. CDR3 sequence reads: CASSTLEEQFF. The CDR3 DNA follows: TGTGCCAGTAGCACCCTGGAGGAGCAGTTCTTC.